What follows are 15 T cell receptor beta chains derived from one specimen sequenced in a study of T cell changes during pregnancy in multiple sclerosis. Clones were sequenced by immunoSEQ multiplex PCR, and TCRdb holds only the in-frame ones, with some missing. The sample yields more than 70,000 clones, about 92% seen once. Sequencing was performed on peripheral blood, taken before pregnancy. The receptors were sampled from a female donor with multiple sclerosis, enrolled in a pregnancy study.

The chain links TRBV28 to TRBJ2-3; unclear D gene. This CDR3 has 14 amino acids. Germline values: CDR1 MDHEN, CDR2 SYDVKM. The V end lost 7 bases, the J end lost 1 base, and 12 bases lay between the germline ends. This chain's CDR3 is CASIPLVGTDTQYF. CDR3 nucleotides: TGTGCCAGCATCCCCCTAGTCGGCACAGATACGCAGTATTTT.

The chain combines TRBV5-1 with TRBJ2-3; TRBD2 might be the D (6 bases). This CDR3 region has 17 residues. Trimming took off 4 bases at V and 0 bases at J, with 18 bases between the two ends. In germline, CDR1 is SGHRS, CDR2 YFSETQ. The DNA of the CDR3 is TGCGCCAGCAGCACGATCCTAGGGAGCGGGAGCACAGATACGCAGTATTTT. It is translated as CASSTILGSGSTDTQYF.

The rearrangement uses TRBV15 and TRBJ2-7, with D maybe TRBD1 (6 bases). V lost 1 base, J lost 3 bases, and 22 bases lay in between. The germline V gene encodes CDR1 LNHNV and CDR2 YYDKDF (reference sequence). This CDR3 region has 18 residues. CDR3 in DNA: TGTGCCACCAGCAGAGGGTACGGCACAGGGACCTTTTTCTACGAGCAGTACTTC. Its protein is CATSRGYGTGTFFYEQYF.

This clone was recorded once. The sample has other DNA sequences that encode this CDR3 too. The chain uses TRBV7-9 and TRBJ1-5; D uncertain. The CDR3 loop spans 15 amino acids. Deletions cut 5 bases from V and 2 bases from J, with 13 bases between. The V gene's germline CDR1 is SEHNR and CDR2 FQNEAQ (reference sequence). Here the CDR3 reads CASSPGGRGNQPQHF. The CDR3 region has the DNA TGTGCCAGCAGCCCCGGAGGGCGCGGCAATCAGCCCCAGCATTTT.

The chain combines TRBV7-2 with TRBJ2-5, with TRBD2 matching 12 bases. The germline V gene has CDR1 SGHTA and CDR2 FQGNSA. This CDR3 region has 14 residues. Germline trimming cut 5 bases from V and 5 bases from J; bases unmatched to any gene: 3. Here the CDR3 reads CASSSGLAGETQYF. The CDR3 DNA follows: TGTGCCAGCAGCAGTGGACTAGCGGGGGAGACCCAGTACTTC.

This chain joins TRBV4-3 and TRBJ2-4; maybe TRBD2 (6 bases). The CDR3 is 16 amino acids. V was trimmed by 4 bases and J by 2 bases, leaving 15 bases between them. Germline-derived CDR1 and CDR2 are LGHNA and YSLEER. The CDR3: CASSRKGGGTKNIQYF. CDR3 nucleotide sequence: TGCGCCAGCAGCCGCAAGGGAGGCGGGACCAAAAACATTCAGTACTTC.

This sequence joins TRBV7-3 and TRBJ2-1, with D maybe TRBD2 (6 bases). This CDR3 comprises 15 residues. V lost 0 bases to trimming and J lost 5 bases, with 11 bases between them. Per the germline V gene, CDR1 is SGHTA and CDR2 is FQGTGA. DNA of the CDR3: TGTGCCAGCAGCTTAACCGGGAGTCGGGACAATGAGCAGTTCTTC. Translated, it gives CASSLTGSRDNEQFF.

This rearrangement joins TRBV9 to TRBJ2-2, with TRBD2 matching over 7 bases. V lost 0 bases to trimming and J lost 7 bases; unmatched junction nucleotides: 3. Looked up from germline, CDR1 is SGDLS and CDR2 is YYNGEE. The length of the CDR3 is 14 residues. CDR3 loop: CASSVATSLGELFF. The CDR3 DNA sequence: TGTGCCAGCAGCGTAGCGACTAGCCTCGGGGAGCTGTTTTTT.

The V and J genes are TRBV2 and TRBJ2-1; tentatively, D is TRBD1 (5 bases). The V gene's germline CDR1 is SNHLY and CDR2 FYNNEI. Trimming shortened V by 10 bases and J by 12 bases, and 13 bases separated the two germline ends. The CDR3 spans 10 residues. The CDR3 region has the DNA TGTGCCAAGCAACAGGTTGTGCAGTTCTTC. Amino acids: CAKQQVVQFF.

V and J are TRBV4-3 and TRBJ2-7, with TRBD2 matching over 8 bases. Germline-derived CDR1 and CDR2 are LGHNA and YSLEER. The CDR3 is 16 amino acids. After removal of 0 bases from V and 5 bases from J, the junction contained 9 bases not matched to a gene. The CDR3 DNA reads TGCGCCAGCAGCCAAGATGTCGGCGGGAGGAACAACGAGCAGTACTTC. Translated, it gives CASSQDVGGRNNEQYF.

V gene TRBV10-3 combines with J gene TRBJ1-1; no firm D call. This CDR3 is 16 amino acids long. Germline V gene data show CDR1 as ENHRY and CDR2 as SYGVKD. Trimming removed 2 bases from V and 4 bases from J, with 17 bases in between. CDR3 DNA sequence: TGTGCCATCAGTGAGGGAGGATTGGTTTTCCCCACTGAAGCTTTCTTT. Protein: CAISEGGLVFPTEAFF.

The chain joins TRBV9 to TRBJ2-7, with D possibly matching TRBD1 (6 bases). CDR3 size: 15 residues. V lost 7 bases and J 4 bases, leaving 21 bases between the germline ends. CDR1 is SGDLS and CDR2 is YYNGEE in the germline V gene. The chain's CDR3 is CASSRLDRGSYEQYF. CDR3 nucleotides: TGTGCCAGCTCTCGGTTGGACAGAGGCTCTTACGAGCAGTACTTC.

This clone was seen a single time. The chain has TRBV19 and TRBJ1-5; D perhaps matches TRBD1 (6 bases). V was shortened by 6 bases and J by 7 bases, with 19 bases between the two germline ends. From germline, CDR1 is LNHDA and CDR2 SQIVND (reference sequence). The CDR3 length is 15 residues. For the CDR3, the DNA is TGTGCCAGTAGCGATTCGGGGGGCAAGTTGCAGCCCCAGCATTTT. This translates into CASSDSGGKLQPQHF.

The table lists this clone with a count of one. J is TRBJ2-7 and V is TRBV5-4; TRBD2 matches at 8 bases. Trimming at V came to 4 bases and at J to 4 bases, leaving 10 bases not matched to a gene. The CDR3 spans 15 residues. Germline CDR1 reads SGHNT; CDR2 reads YYREEE (reference sequence). As DNA, the CDR3 is TGTGCCAGCAGCGGTGGGGTAGCGGGATCTTACGAGCAGTACTTC. Translated: CASSGGVAGSYEQYF.

The V gene is TRBV7-2, the J gene TRBJ2-7, with 7 nucleotides matching TRBD2. Germline values: CDR1 SGHTA, CDR2 FQGNSA. V trimming: 8 bases; J trimming: 2 bases; junction bases outside the gene matches: 9. The CDR3 consists of 14 residues. CDR3 nucleotides: TGTGCCAGCGTCTCATTAGCGGGTGCCTACGAGCAGTACTTC. Translating gives CASVSLAGAYEQYF.